Following are 28 T cell receptor beta chains from one sample sequenced in a study of T cell changes during pregnancy in multiple sclerosis. The table came from immunoSEQ multiplex PCR; TCRdb's copy has only in-frame clones and leaves some out. The sample yields approximately 53,000 clones, roughly 92% seen once. Specimen: CD4+ T cells from peripheral blood mononuclear cells, collected in the third trimester of pregnancy. Receptor source: a female donor with multiple sclerosis, enrolled in a pregnancy study.

The V call is TRBV7-9, the J call TRBJ2-1, with 8 bases that match TRBD1. The germline CDR1 and CDR2 sequences are SEHNR and FQNEAQ (reference sequence). The ends lost 4 bases at V and 8 bases at J; junction bases unmatched: 10. This CDR3 comprises 15 residues. The CDR3 DNA is TGTGCCAGCAGCTCCTCGCAGGGGGCGTTGGATGAGCAGTTCTTC. Its protein product is CASSSSQGALDEQFF.

The chain couples TRBV27 to TRBJ2-1; D gene ambiguous. The CDR3 runs to 16 residues. CDR1 is MNHEY and CDR2 is SMNVEV in the germline V gene (reference sequence). Trimming stripped 2 bases from V and 6 bases from J, with 17 bases between. CDR3 sequence (DNA): TGTGCCAGCAGTTTAGAGTGGTGGCAGCGCTCCAATGAGCAGTTCTTC. Protein product: CASSLEWWQRSNEQFF.

The chain carries TRBV18 and TRBJ1-1; possibly TRBD1 for D (5 bases). V lost 5 bases, J lost 1 base, and 8 bases lay in between. CDR1 is KGHSH and CDR2 is LQKENI in the germline V gene. The CDR3 is 13 amino acids. The CDR3 sequence: CASSTQGNTEAFF. In DNA, the CDR3 is TGTGCCAGCTCAACCCAGGGGAACACTGAAGCTTTCTTT.

This chain links TRBV6-8 with TRBJ1-2, with TRBD1 identical over 7 bases. The CDR3 sequence is 11 residues long. Germline CDR1 is MNHGY and CDR2 is SAAAGT. Germline trimming cut 10 bases from V and 4 bases from J; bases unmatched to any gene: 3. CDR3 sequence reads: CAISGGYGYTF. The DNA for the CDR3 is TGTGCCATCTCAGGGGGCTATGGCTACACCTTC.

CDR3 in amino acids: CASSYGGGAGNIQYF. CDR3 nucleotides: TGTGCCAGCAGTTACGGTGGAGGGGCCGGGAACATTCAGTACTTC. The chain uses TRBV6-5 and TRBJ2-4; maybe TRBD2 (6 bases). CDR1 is MNHEY and CDR2 is SVGAGI in the germline V gene. V was cut by 2 bases and J by 7 bases, with 15 bases left in between. There are 15 residues in the CDR3.

This rearrangement joins TRBV7-2 to TRBJ1-4; 7 bases line up with TRBD1. The CDR3 sequence is 15 residues long. The ends lost 2 bases at V and 5 bases at J; junction bases unmatched: 5. Germline loops: CDR1 SGHTA, CDR2 FQGNSA. As DNA, the CDR3 is TGTGCCAGCAGCTTATTGGGCAGGGGGAATGAAAAACTGTTTTTT. It translates to CASSLLGRGNEKLFF.

On this clone itself: The same CDR3 arises from other DNA sequences in this sample as well. The genes are TRBV5-1 and TRBJ2-2, with D possibly TRBD2 on 6 matching bases. Looked up from germline, CDR1 is SGHRS and CDR2 is YFSETQ. The V and J ends lost 4 bases and 4 bases respectively, with 20 bases between them. The CDR3 extends over 17 amino acids. Here the CDR3 reads CASSPLNGGMGTGELFF. Here the CDR3 DNA reads TGCGCCAGCAGCCCACTCAACGGGGGTATGGGCACCGGGGAGCTGTTTTTT.

This rearrangement joins TRBV9 to TRBJ1-5, with 7 bases matching TRBD1. CDR3 length: 15 residues. V lost 4 bases, J lost 7 bases, and 11 bases stayed unmatched. Germline CDR1 is SGDLS and CDR2 is YYNGEE. CDR3 DNA: TGTGCCAGCAGCCTCGGCGACAGGGTCGGGCAGCCCCAGCATTTT. As protein: CASSLGDRVGQPQHF.

The chain carries TRBV30 and TRBJ1-5; D is uncertain. From germline, CDR1 is GTSNPN and CDR2 SVGIG (reference sequence). V lost 1 base to trimming and J lost 5 bases, with 9 bases between them. This CDR3 comprises 13 residues. The CDR3 sequence is CAWSAGFHQPQHF. DNA for the CDR3: TGTGCCTGGAGTGCCGGGTTTCATCAGCCCCAGCATTTT. Drawing the rest from reference TRBV30 and TRBJ1-5, the complete variable domain is SQTIHQWPATLVQPVGSPLSLECTVEGTSNPNLYWYRQAAGRGLQLLFYSVGIGQISSEVPQNLSASRPQDRQFILSSKKLLLSDSGFYLCAWSAGFHQPQHFGDGTRLSIL.

This chain links TRBV5-4 with TRBJ2-5; D call uncertain. This CDR3 contains 13 residues. V was trimmed by 1 base and J by 2 bases, leaving 6 bases between them. Germline V CDR1 and CDR2: SGHNT, YYREEE (reference sequence). The CDR3 DNA sequence: TGTGCCAGCAGCTTGTTGAGACAAGAGACCCAGTACTTC. As protein: CASSLLRQETQYF. Based on the CDR3 plus reference TRBV5-4 and TRBJ2-5, the full variable domain is ETGVTQSPTHLIKTRGQQVTLRCSSQSGHNTVSWYQQALGQGPQFIFQYYREEENGRGNFPPRFSGLQFPNYSSELNVNALELDDSALYLCASSLLRQETQYFGPGTRLLVL.

This chain links TRBV5-4 with TRBJ2-3, with 7 nucleotides matching TRBD1. Germline lookup yields CDR1 SGHNT and CDR2 YYREEE (reference sequence). The CDR3 runs 13 residues. The V and J ends lost 7 bases and 5 bases, in that order; junction bases with no gene match: 7. CDR3 sequence: CASATGVGDTQYF. Here the CDR3 DNA reads TGTGCCAGCGCCACAGGGGTCGGAGATACGCAGTATTTT.

This clone was detected once. The chain employs TRBV25-1 and TRBJ1-1; a possible D gene is TRBD1 (5 bases). Trimming removed 3 bases at V and 2 bases at J, with 13 bases between. This CDR3 is built from 15 residues. In germline, CDR1 is MGHDK, CDR2 SYGVNS. The CDR3 sequence is CASSERRVGNTEAFF. DNA of the CDR3: TGTGCCAGCAGTGAGCGCAGGGTAGGAAACACTGAAGCTTTCTTT.

J is TRBJ2-1 and V is TRBV6-5; D unclear. CDR3 size: 13 residues. V lost 3 bases, J lost 9 bases, and 12 bases lay in between. From germline, CDR1 is MNHEY and CDR2 SVGAGI. CDR3 coding DNA: TGTGCCAGCAGTTATGTACAGTTCGGTGAGCAGTTCTTC. Translation gives CASSYVQFGEQFF.

This clone was picked up one time. The chain recombines TRBV19 with TRBJ1-2; tentative D call: TRBD1 (6 bases). Germline-derived CDR1 and CDR2 are LNHDA and SQIVND (reference sequence). The CDR3 is 14 amino acids. The ends were cut back, 3 bases at V and 5 bases at J, with 13 bases in the middle. The CDR3 DNA reads as TGTGCCAGTAGTATGTCAGGACAGTGGTATGGCTACACCTTC. Amino acid sequence: CASSMSGQWYGYTF.

The chain joins TRBV4-1 to TRBJ2-7, with 8 positions matching TRBD1. The CDR3 extends over 14 amino acids. Germline assignment: CDR1 MGHRA and CDR2 YSYEKL. Trimming removed 2 bases from V and 2 bases from J; junction bases left unmatched: 2. CDR3 amino acids: CASSQPDRAYEQYF. CDR3 DNA: TGCGCCAGCAGCCAACCGGACAGGGCCTACGAGCAGTACTTC.

The gene calls are TRBV7-2 and TRBJ2-4; a possible D gene is TRBD2 (5 bases). Trimming shortened V by 5 bases and J by 0 bases, and 11 bases separated the two germline ends. Germline V CDR1 and CDR2: SGHTA, FQGNSA. CDR3 length equals 15 residues. The CDR3 spells CASSPRGLAKNIQYF. As DNA, the CDR3 is TGTGCCAGCAGCCCCCGGGGTTTAGCCAAAAACATTCAGTACTTC.

J is TRBJ1-5 and V is TRBV19; 9 nucleotides match TRBD1. Germline CDR1 reads LNHDA; CDR2 reads SQIVND (reference sequence). This CDR3 has 16 residues. Trimming at V came to 3 bases and at J to 4 bases, leaving 7 bases not matched to a gene. CDR3 loop: CASSIFTGGGNQPQHF. CDR3 DNA sequence: TGTGCCAGTAGTATCTTTACAGGGGGCGGGAATCAGCCCCAGCATTTT.

This chain uses TRBV19 with TRBJ2-6; D is possibly TRBD1 (6 bases). The CDR3 is 14 residues long. The ends were cut back, 9 bases at V and 4 bases at J, with 13 bases in the middle. The germline gives CDR1 LNHDA, CDR2 SQIVND (reference sequence). CDR3 region: CARPHRAGANVLTF. In DNA form, the CDR3 reads TGTGCCAGACCGCACAGGGCCGGGGCCAACGTCCTGACTTTC.

The chain is built from TRBV4-2 and TRBJ2-5, with 7 bases identical to TRBD2. Unmatched junction bases numbered 4, after V lost 4 bases and J lost 2 bases. The length of the CDR3 is 14 residues. Germline V gene data show CDR1 as LGHNA and CDR2 as YNFKEQ. The CDR3 sequence is CASSPSGEQETQYF. For the CDR3, the DNA is TGTGCCAGCAGCCCGAGCGGGGAACAAGAGACCCAGTACTTC.

The chain has TRBV27 and TRBJ1-6; possible D gene TRBD1, 5 bases. This CDR3 spans 16 amino acids. V was cut by 5 bases and J by 7 bases, with 18 bases left in between. CDR1 and CDR2 (germline): MNHEY, SMNVEV (reference sequence). This chain's CDR3 is CASSAGRGIPNSPLHF. The DNA of the CDR3 is TGTGCCAGCAGTGCCGGGCGGGGGATTCCCAATTCACCCCTCCACTTT.

The chain is built from TRBV9 and TRBJ1-2; D call uncertain. The CDR3 loop spans 15 amino acids. V was shortened by 2 bases and J by 0 bases, with 11 bases between the two germline ends. Germline loops: CDR1 SGDLS, CDR2 YYNGEE. The CDR3 DNA reads as TGTGCCAGCAGCGTCGGCACGGGTTCTAACTATGGCTACACCTTC. As protein: CASSVGTGSNYGYTF.

This chain connects TRBV7-9 to TRBJ1-2, with D possibly TRBD1 on 6 matching bases. Deletions cut 5 bases from V and 7 bases from J, with 26 bases between. This CDR3 comprises 17 residues. The germline V gene encodes CDR1 SEHNR and CDR2 FQNEAQ (reference sequence). The chain's CDR3 is CASSPRGGLIGGSGYTF. The CDR3 nucleotides read TGTGCCAGCAGCCCGCGGGGGGGCCTTATAGGAGGGAGTGGCTACACCTTC.

This clone is a singleton in its sample. The V gene is TRBV4-2, the J gene TRBJ2-2; unclear D gene. V gave up 0 bases and J gave up 5 bases, with 10 bases separating them. Germline loops: CDR1 LGHNA, CDR2 YNFKEQ. This CDR3 comprises 15 residues. The CDR3 DNA is TGTGCCAGCAGCCAAGAGAGGTCGCGAACCGGGGAGCTGTTTTTT. As protein: CASSQERSRTGELFF.

The V call is TRBV10-3, the J call TRBJ2-1; D gene unclear. The CDR3 consists of 12 residues. Per the germline V gene, CDR1 is ENHRY and CDR2 is SYGVKD. V dropped 4 bases and J dropped 5 bases, with 6 bases sitting between them. CDR3 sequence: CAISVSNNEQFF. CDR3 in DNA: TGTGCCATCAGTGTAAGCAACAATGAGCAGTTCTTC.

A word on this clone: At the DNA level, this CDR3 is encoded by other sequences in the same sample as well. This sequence joins TRBV9 and TRBJ2-3, with D possibly matching TRBD2 (5 bases). V shed 1 base and J shed 2 bases, with 8 bases lying between them. The germline gives CDR1 SGDLS, CDR2 YYNGEE. The CDR3 is 14 residues long. CDR3 sequence: CASSVRGVTDTQYF. The CDR3 coding sequence is TGTGCCAGCAGCGTACGGGGAGTCACAGATACGCAGTATTTT.

V and J are TRBV5-1 and TRBJ1-2, with a possible D match to TRBD1 (6 bases). Germline CDR1 SGHRS, CDR2 YFSETQ. The CDR3 runs to 17 residues. Trimming removed 1 base from V and 0 bases from J, with 16 bases in between. The DNA of the CDR3 is TGCGCCAGCAGCTTGATAGATTGGACAGATACTAACTATGGCTACACCTTC. It translates to CASSLIDWTDTNYGYTF.

The rearrangement uses TRBV5-8 and TRBJ2-6, with 9 bases aligning to TRBD1. V shed 1 base and J 2 bases; nucleotides not matched to a gene: 4. The CDR3 is 17 residues long. The germline gives CDR1 SGHTS, CDR2 YDEGEE. CDR3 coding DNA: TGTGCCAGCAGCTTGAGGGGACAGGGTACTGGGGCCAACGTCCTGACTTTC. Amino acids: CASSLRGQGTGANVLTF.

The chain uses TRBV7-2 and TRBJ1-1; maybe TRBD1 (6 bases). CDR3 length equals 12 residues. The germline gives CDR1 SGHTA, CDR2 FQGNSA. With 5 bases removed from V and 9 bases from J, the gap between germline ends came to 13 bases. CDR3 residues: CASSRDRRQAFF. CDR3 nucleotide sequence: TGTGCCAGCAGCCGTGACAGGCGTCAAGCTTTCTTT.